Listed below are T cell receptor beta chains from one sample, sequenced in a study of shared clonotypes between healthy human individuals. TCRdb keeps only in-frame clones here, not all; method: immunoSEQ multiplex PCR. Among 450,000 to 500,000 clones listed, about 85% were seen once. The sequencing input was PBMCs. These receptors were taken from a woman in her 40s in good health. Some clones in this sample may be carry-over from other donors' samples. The CDR3 runs from the conserved cysteine through the conserved F or W. Fields, in order: CDR3 DNA, CDR3 protein, CDR3 length, J gene, D gene, V gene, clone size. D genes are given only for firm matches. For some rows the clone size is stated as once, few or many, or as a class when expanded; others skip it.

TGTGCCAGTAGTGAACAGCGGGAGAGGTGGTACGAGCAGTACTTC CASSEQRERWYEQYF 15 TRBJ2-7 TRBD2 TRBV19 .
TGTGCCTGGAGTGTACCAAGGGGGGCTAATGAAAAACTGTTTTTT CAWSVPRGANEKLFF 15 TRBJ1-4 . TRBV30 once
TGCGCCAGCAGTCACCGGACAGGGCTCAAATCTGCCTGCGAGCAGTACTTC CASSHRTGLKSACEQYF 17 TRBJ2-7 TRBD1 TRBV23-1 .
TGTGCCAGTAGTGCAGGGGGGGGCACTGAAGCTTTCTTT CASSAGGGTEAFF 13 TRBJ1-1 TRBD1 TRBV19 .
TGTGCCAGCAGCCCGGCGAAAGGGACAGGGGAAGTTTTAGCTTTCTTT CASSPAKGTGEVLAFF 16 TRBJ1-1 TRBD1 TRBV5-4 .
TGTGCCAGCAGCACAGGGCTAGAGCAGTACTTC CASSTGLEQYF 11 TRBJ2-7 . TRBV7-9 .
TGTGCCAGCAGGCGCCCAGGGGATAGCAATCAGCCCCAGCATTTT CASRRPGDSNQPQHF 15 TRBJ1-5 . TRBV6-5 few
TGTGCCAGCAGTTTATCTTTTTTAAGGGGTGGTGGCTACACCTTC CASSLSFLRGGGYTF 15 TRBJ1-2 . TRBV27 .
TGTGCCAGTAGTATAGGGGACAGGCGGAACACTGAAGCTTTCTTT CASSIGDRRNTEAFF 15 TRBJ1-1 TRBD1 TRBV19 .
TGTGCCAGTAGTATGTACGCAGGGAGTAACACTGAAGCTTTCTTT CASSMYAGSNTEAFF 15 TRBJ1-1 . TRBV19 .
TGTGCCAGCAGATCCCTTAGACAGGGGGTTTACTATGGCTACACCTTC CASRSLRQGVYYGYTF 16 TRBJ1-2 TRBD1 TRBV28 many
TGTGCCAGCAGTGGGCCTAGCCGGGACAATGAGCAGTTCTTC CASSGPSRDNEQFF 14 TRBJ2-1 . TRBV2 .
TGTGCCAGCAGCTTAATAGGGGGACAGCCCCAGCATTTT CASSLIGGQPQHF 13 TRBJ1-5 . TRBV7-2 once
TGTGCCAGCTCACACGGAAGCTCTGGAAACACCATATATTTT CASSHGSSGNTIYF 14 TRBJ1-3 . TRBV18 .
TGTGCCAGCAGCCCGCGTTTGAACACTGAAGCTTTCTTT CASSPRLNTEAFF 13 TRBJ1-1 . TRBV13 .
TGTGCCAGCAGCTTAGTCCCTAGCACAGATACGCAGTATTTT CASSLVPSTDTQYF 14 TRBJ2-3 . TRBV7-2 few
TGTGCCAGCACCCCAAGGGGTGGAGATACGCAGTATTTT CASTPRGGDTQYF 13 TRBJ2-3 . TRBV27 .
TGTGCCAGCACCCCCTCGGGGGGGGTTAACCAGCCCCAGCATTTT CASTPSGGVNQPQHF 15 TRBJ1-5 . TRBV28 once
TGTGCCAGCAGTTTATCGGACAGGGGCGAGCAGTACTTC CASSLSDRGEQYF 13 TRBJ2-7 TRBD1 TRBV5-4 .
TGCGCCAGCAGCTTCAAGGCGGGAGGGTTGGGCAATGAGCAGTTCTTC CASSFKAGGLGNEQFF 16 TRBJ2-1 TRBD2 TRBV5-1 .
TGTGCCAGCAGCTTAGGTGGGACCGACCAAGAGACCCAGTACTTC CASSLGGTDQETQYF 15 TRBJ2-5 . TRBV11-3 .
TGTGCCAGCAGTCAAGCGGGAGCGAATAAAAACATTCAGTACTTC CASSQAGANKNIQYF 15 TRBJ2-4 TRBD2 TRBV28 few
TGCGCCAGCAGCAAGGGAGCATCCTACGAGCAGTACTTC CASSKGASYEQYF 13 TRBJ2-7 . TRBV5-1 .
TGTGCCAGCAGCCACGACCTAGCGGGAGATAATTATGAGCAGTTCTTC CASSHDLAGDNYEQFF 16 TRBJ2-1 TRBD2 TRBV7-2 .
TGTGCCATCAGTATGGGACAGGGGTCTTCTGGAAACACCATATATTTT CAISMGQGSSGNTIYF 16 TRBJ1-3 TRBD1 TRBV10-3 once
TGCGCCAGCAGCTTTGGGGGTTCGAACACCGGGGAGCTGTTTTTT CASSFGGSNTGELFF 15 TRBJ2-2 . TRBV5-1 .
TGTGCCTGGAGTGGTAGCGGGAAGGCAGATACGCAGTATTTT CAWSGSGKADTQYF 14 TRBJ2-3 TRBD2 TRBV30 .
TGTGCCAGCTCACCATCAGGGGGCAGCTCCTACGAGCAGTACTTC CASSPSGGSSYEQYF 15 TRBJ2-7 TRBD1 TRBV18 .
TGTGCCAGCAGCGTATACCAGGGGGACACCGGGGAGCTGTTTTTT CASSVYQGDTGELFF 15 TRBJ2-2 TRBD1 TRBV9 .
TGTGCCAGCAGTGTCAGGCAGGGGTCAACAGATACGCAGTATTTT CASSVRQGSTDTQYF 15 TRBJ2-3 . TRBV2 .
TGTGCCAGCAGCCCAGGACAGGTGGGGCACAAAGAGACCCAGTACTTC CASSPGQVGHKETQYF 16 TRBJ2-5 TRBD1 TRBV5-4 .
TGTGCCAGCAGGACTGGGCTAGCGGGAGTAGGAGAGACCCAGTACTTC CASRTGLAGVGETQYF 16 TRBJ2-5 TRBD2 TRBV2 .
TGTGCCTGGAGTGTACTTGGGAGGGGCCCTAGCACAGATACGCAGTATTTT CAWSVLGRGPSTDTQYF 17 TRBJ2-3 TRBD2 TRBV30 .
TGTGCCAGCAGAAAGAACCCCGGGACAGGGGAATCCGAGCAGTACTTC CASRKNPGTGESEQYF 16 TRBJ2-7 TRBD1 TRBV5-6 .
TGTGCCAGCAACCGTCGAGGGATCAAAGAGACCCAGTACTTC CASNRRGIKETQYF 14 TRBJ2-5 . TRBV28 .
TGTGCCTGGATACCCGAACGTTCCTACAATGAGCAGTTCTTC CAWIPERSYNEQFF 14 TRBJ2-1 . TRBV30 many
TGTGCCTGGAGTGTAGGGACGTGGACTTTCTTT CAWSVGTWTFF 11 TRBJ1-1 . TRBV30 .
TGTGCCAGTAGTAGTACGAGGGACACTGAAGCTTTCTTT CASSSTRDTEAFF 13 TRBJ1-1 . TRBV19 .
TGTGCCAGCAGCCGGTGGGGTTACGAGCAGTACTTC CASSRWGYEQYF 12 TRBJ2-7 . TRBV11-2 many
TGTGCCAGTAGGGGGGACAGGGACACAGATACGCAGTATTTT CASRGDRDTDTQYF 14 TRBJ2-3 TRBD1 TRBV19 .
TGTGCCAGCTCACCATTTACAGGGGGCCTCTCCTACGAGCAGTACTTC CASSPFTGGLSYEQYF 16 TRBJ2-7 TRBD1 TRBV18 .
TGTGCCAGCAGCCAAGCCGGTACGTCCAACTCCTACGAGCAGTACTTC CASSQAGTSNSYEQYF 16 TRBJ2-7 . TRBV5-4 .
TGCGCCAGCAGCTTGTGGGTTAGCGGAGTGGATACGCAGTATTTT CASSLWVSGVDTQYF 15 TRBJ2-3 . TRBV5-1 .
TGTGCCAGCAGCGTAGGACTCACGGGGGATACGCAGTATTTT CASSVGLTGDTQYF 14 TRBJ2-3 . TRBV9 once
TGTGCCAGCAGCCCCCCCGGGACTCCCCAAGAGACCCAGTACTTC CASSPPGTPQETQYF 15 TRBJ2-5 . TRBV7-9 many
TGTGCCAGCAGCCGGGGGGGGGACTACGAGCAGTACTTC CASSRGGDYEQYF 13 TRBJ2-7 TRBD2 TRBV7-9 .
TGCGCCAGCAGCCAGGGACTAGAGGCAGATACGCAGTATTTT CASSQGLEADTQYF 14 TRBJ2-3 TRBD2 TRBV4-3 medium-sized
TGTGCCAGCAGCCCTGGGACCGCTGGGGAGACCCAGTACTTC CASSPGTAGETQYF 14 TRBJ2-5 . TRBV11-3 .
TGTGCCAGCAGCCTTTCACCGGGACTAGCGGGATTAGAGACCCAGTACTTC CASSLSPGLAGLETQYF 17 TRBJ2-5 TRBD2 TRBV7-6 .
TGTGCCAGCAGCCAAGACCCGAACACTGAAGCTTTCTTT CASSQDPNTEAFF 13 TRBJ1-1 . TRBV7-8 few
TGTGCCATCAGGACAGGGGGCGCGGGAGAGACCCAGTACTTC CAIRTGGAGETQYF 14 TRBJ2-5 TRBD1 TRBV10-3 .
TGTGCCAGCTCACCACGACCGACAGGGACTGGGGCCAACGTCCTGACTTTC CASSPRPTGTGANVLTF 17 TRBJ2-6 TRBD1 TRBV18 .
TGTGCCCTCCGAGGGGGAGGGGTTCCCTACAATGAGCAGTTCTTC CALRGGGVPYNEQFF 15 TRBJ2-1 . TRBV7-9 .
TGTGCCAGCAGTGCGGAAGGGTCTGACACTGAAGCTTTCTTT CASSAEGSDTEAFF 14 TRBJ1-1 . TRBV6-1 once
TGTGCCAGCAGCATGAACAGGGGGTGGTTCTCCTACGAGCAGTACTTC CASSMNRGWFSYEQYF 16 TRBJ2-7 TRBD1 TRBV5-5 .
TGTGCCAGCAGCCGACGGACAGACAATCAGCCCCAGCATTTT CASSRRTDNQPQHF 14 TRBJ1-5 . TRBV7-8 few
TGTGCCAGCAGTTTGGCCATTGGAACTGAAGCTTTCTTT CASSLAIGTEAFF 13 TRBJ1-1 . TRBV6-6 .
TGCGCCAGCAGCTTGGGAGACGGGTATCTGGATCAGCCCCAGCATTTT CASSLGDGYLDQPQHF 16 TRBJ1-5 . TRBV5-1 few
TGTGCCAGTATCCCGGGTCCAAATCAGCCCCAGCATTTT CASIPGPNQPQHF 13 TRBJ1-5 . TRBV19 .